The 11 T cell receptor beta chains presented below share a single source sample, sequenced in a study of T-cell reconstitution after alpha-beta-depleted transplantation in children. Unique molecular identifiers were used to barcode this TCRbeta library. TCRdb processed the PCR reads anew with MiXCR; each CDR3 protein has one entry. The repertoire holds some 100,000 distinct CDR3 sequences, with 20% to 25% as singletons. The input for sequencing was PBMCs, taken before TCRalphabeta/CD19-depleted stem cell transplant. These receptors were collected from a boy aged 2-9 years with acute lymphoblastic leukemia, due to receive a stem cell transplant.

This clonotype was seen a handful of times. The V call is TRBV10-2, the J call TRBJ2-7; TRBD2 aligns across 8 bases. This CDR3 spans 14 amino acids. The germline V gene encodes CDR1 WSHSY and CDR2 SAAADI. Trimming took 4 bases from V and 7 from J; bases not matched to a gene: 9. CDR3 nucleotides: TGCGCCAGCAGTGTAGCGGGGAACGTGGGTGAGCAGTACTTC. Its protein product is CASSVAGNVGEQYF.

The rearrangement joins TRBV7-8 to TRBJ1-2; D gene uncertain. This CDR3 has 15 residues. Germline CDR1 is SGHVS and CDR2 is FQNEAQ. The V end lost 3 bases, the J end lost 6 bases, and 17 bases lay between the germline ends. The CDR3 DNA reads TGTGCCAGCAGCTTGCAAGATCGAGGGTCTCATGGCTACACCTTC. Translating it yields CASSLQDRGSHGYTF.

This clonotype was recorded a few times. The rearrangement links TRBV28 to TRBJ1-3; D not resolved. Germline V lookup: CDR1 MDHEN, CDR2 SYDVKM. This CDR3 has 15 residues. The V end lost 2 bases, the J end lost 1 base, and 9 bases lay between the germline ends. Here the CDR3 DNA reads TGTGCCAGCAGTTTAGACATGGGATCTGGAAACACCATATATTTT. Residues: CASSLDMGSGNTIYF.

The chain links TRBV29-1 to TRBJ2-1, with TRBD1 identical over 8 bases. In germline, CDR1 is SQVTM, CDR2 ANQGSEA. After removal of 6 bases from V and 7 bases from J, the junction contained 11 bases not matched to a gene. This CDR3 region has 14 residues. The CDR3 sequence is CSVPGTGIVNEQFF. In DNA, the CDR3 is TGCAGCGTGCCCGGGACAGGTATTGTGAATGAGCAGTTCTTC.

The sample holds a few counts of this clonotype. V is TRBV6-5 and J is TRBJ2-7, with 10 bases matching TRBD2. V was pared by 10 bases and J by 7 bases, with 16 bases of the junction left unmatched. Germline loops: CDR1 MNHEY, CDR2 SVGAGI. The CDR3 runs to 15 residues. The CDR3 DNA is TGTGCCACCGTGACTGGAGCGGGAGGGCCGGGTGAGCAGTACTTC. Its translation is CATVTGAGGPGEQYF.

There are a few counts of this clonotype. This rearrangement joins TRBV12-3 or TRBV12-4 to TRBJ1-5; D is uncertain. Trimming pared 4 bases from V and 2 bases from J, leaving 12 bases between. The CDR3 totals 15 residues. CDR3 protein: CASSSGPAGNQPQHF. DNA of the CDR3: TGTGCCAGCAGTTCCGGACCCGCGGGCAATCAGCCCCAGCATTTT.

V and J are TRBV28 and TRBJ2-3; D unclear. The V and J ends lost 6 bases and 6 bases respectively, with 10 bases between them. This CDR3 is built from 12 residues. CDR1 and CDR2 (germline): MDHEN, SYDVKM. The CDR3 loop is CASRSVGDTQYF. CDR3 sequence (DNA): TGTGCCAGCAGAAGCGTTGGGGATACGCAGTATTTT.

CDR3 in DNA: TGTGCCACCTCTCGAGAACGGAGTCAAGAGACCCAGTACTTC. This gives the protein CATSRERSQETQYF. The chain is built from TRBV7-9 and TRBJ2-5; no clear D. Germline assignment: CDR1 SEHNR and CDR2 FQNEAQ (reference sequence). V shed 10 bases and J shed 2 bases, with 17 bases lying between them. The CDR3 covers 14 residues. Combining the CDR3 with reference TRBV7-9 and TRBJ2-5 gives the whole variable domain DTGVSQNPRHKITKRGQNVTFRCDPISEHNRLYWYRQTLGQGPEFLTYFQNEAQLEKSRLLSDRFSAERPKGSFSTLEIQRTEQGDSAMYLCATSRERSQETQYFGPGTRLLVL.

In its sample, this clonotype was seen a few times. The chain recombines TRBV29-1 with TRBJ2-3, with D perhaps matching TRBD1 (5 bases). The germline gives CDR1 SQVTM, CDR2 ANQGSEA. This CDR3 has 15 residues. With 5 bases removed from V and 0 bases from J, the gap between germline ends came to 15 bases. The CDR3 DNA reads as TGCAGCGTTCTCCGCTGGGGCTTGAGCACAGATACGCAGTATTTT. Its translation is CSVLRWGLSTDTQYF.

This clonotype was found a few times. The gene calls are TRBV7-3 and TRBJ2-6; D uncertain. This CDR3 has 19 residues. V shed 4 bases and J shed 0 bases, with 19 bases lying between them. Germline CDR1 is SGHTA and CDR2 is FQGTGA. The CDR3 DNA is TGTGCCAGCAGCTCCCTCCCGTCGCCCTCCCGCTCTGGGGCCAACGTCCTGACTTTC. This gives the protein CASSSLPSPSRSGANVLTF.

V and J are TRBV3-1 and TRBJ2-1; weak D call: TRBD1 (7 bases). Trimming removed 5 bases at V and 8 bases at J, with 22 bases between. The CDR3 has 16 amino acids. The germline gives CDR1 LGHDT, CDR2 YNNKEL (reference sequence). The CDR3 loop is CASSGDSGGARDEQFF. CDR3 in DNA: TGTGCCAGCAGCGGGGACAGCGGAGGGGCCCGGGATGAGCAGTTCTTC.